Listed below are T cell receptor beta chains from one sample, sequenced in a study of response to subunit inactivated influenza vaccine. TCRdb redid the calling of the RT-PCR reads with MiXCR, one entry per CDR3 protein. The repertoire has hundreds of thousands of distinct CDR3 sequences, around 10% of them found once; the top ten carry approximately 10%. In addition, the sample was reused for a study of T cells expressing NK-cell markers.

Sequenced here: PBMCs from blood, sampled on the day of vaccination. Receptors originate from a man in his forties or fifties who received an inactivated influenza vaccine. The conserved cysteine and the conserved F or W are not part of the CDR3 here. The size of a clone is reported for some rows only, either as once, few or many, or as a class for expanded clones.

V	size	J	CDR3
TRBV20-1	few	TRBJ1-5	SARGRGSSNQPQH
TRBV15	few	TRBJ1-4	ATSTEGRRKLF
TRBV20-1	NA	TRBJ2-5	SAFTETQY
TRBV5-6	few	TRBJ1-1	ASSYYGQRTEAF
TRBV20-1	many	TRBJ2-7	SATDASGIYEQY
TRBV4-1	NA	TRBJ1-5	ASSQAPGNNQPQH
TRBV20-1	many	TRBJ2-5	SASQAGGQETQY
TRBV4-3	few	TRBJ2-1	ASSQDGVGGGDEQF
TRBV7-9	NA	TRBJ2-1	ASSLLQSEQF
TRBV3-1	few	TRBJ1-6	ASSPGGQGNSPLH
TRBV7-9	few	TRBJ2-2	ASIAATGELF
TRBV12-3/TRBV12-4	many	TRBJ2-5	ASSLYGQETQY
TRBV19	NA	TRBJ2-1	ASSDRQTSYNEQF
TRBV10-3	NA	TRBJ2-5	AISETSRETQY
TRBV6-2/TRBV6-3	NA	TRBJ2-7	ASSFPELAGAYEQY
TRBV29-1	few	TRBJ2-6	SVDDGLGANVLT
TRBV28	few	TRBJ2-5	ASSTGNQETQY
TRBV6-1	many	TRBJ1-5	ASSDRTGAVTPQH
TRBV19	few	TRBJ1-5	ASSIVWGGNQPQH
TRBV4-1	NA	TRBJ2-1	ASSQVTGESSYNEQF
TRBV20-1	few	TRBJ2-1	SARVGGFYNEQF
TRBV5-1	NA	TRBJ2-7	ASSWGRSLSEQY
TRBV6-2/TRBV6-3	NA	TRBJ1-2	ASRTGRSNYGYT
TRBV2	few	TRBJ2-5	ASRRTSGGLETQY
TRBV2	few	TRBJ1-1	ATQGGRATEAF
TRBV6-2/TRBV6-3	NA	TRBJ2-7	ASSQGQGISYEQY
TRBV11-2	few	TRBJ2-5	ASSLDRVGVETQY
TRBV12-3/TRBV12-4	few	TRBJ2-5	ASSPWPRTEKETQY
TRBV29-1	many	TRBJ2-1	SVEGGNYNEQF
TRBV9	NA	TRBJ2-1	ASSALGAYNEQF
TRBV28	few	TRBJ2-7	ASSTSGTGGTNEQY
TRBV7-2	few	TRBJ2-3	ASSFVKTDTQY
TRBV19	few	TRBJ1-5	ASSPRRTGDMGQPQH
TRBV6-2/TRBV6-3	few	TRBJ2-1	ASSLSGGRLREQF
TRBV10-3	NA	TRBJ2-5	AISESSGDGTQY
TRBV12-3/TRBV12-4	few	TRBJ1-1	ASSLKYRAPNTEAF
TRBV7-6	NA	TRBJ2-7	ASSSSGTNYDQQY
TRBV29-1	few	TRBJ1-4	SVATGMATNEKLF
TRBV7-9	few	TRBJ1-2	ASSGTGARNYGYT
TRBV12-3/TRBV12-4	many	TRBJ2-7	ASSGGLAGVSYEQY
TRBV4-2	many	TRBJ2-2	ASSRRLAGGGGTGELF
TRBV3-1	NA	TRBJ1-1	ASSQGGWSLNTEAF
TRBV5-6	few	TRBJ2-7	ASSLGQVTRGQY
TRBV9	NA	TRBJ2-7	ASSPSGDPRYEQY
TRBV12-3/TRBV12-4	NA	TRBJ2-3	ASSPWGEVADTQY